The TCR beta chain under discussion was sequenced for a study of beta chain features in type 1 diabetes. Study context: When patients were set against healthy donors, age, gender and cell yields were similar.

Reverse transcription of all isolated RNA meant that expressed TCRB transcripts were sequenced. Sequenced by immunoSEQ multiplex PCR; TCRdb stores in-frame clones only, minus some. The sample carries about 260,000 clones, 20% recorded once. On this clone itself: What it binds is unknown.

Study outcomes and limitations: VDJ junctions from type 1 diabetes patients carried fewer insertions and larger deletions. Significant though moderate, a shortening of TCRB CDR3s appeared in all four CD4+ subsets of Type 1 diabetes patients.

The receptor's source is a woman aged 40-49 years with type 1 diabetes. The sequencing input was naive CD4+ T cells from blood.

The CDR3 reads CASSQVGARAQETQYF. The CDR3 DNA is TGCGCCAGCAGCCAAGTTGGGGCAAGGGCCCAAGAGACCCAGTACTTC. The chain links TRBV4-3 to TRBJ2-5, with TRBD1 as a possible D gene (5 bases). The CDR3 extends over 16 amino acids. Trimming left V 1 base short and J 1 base short, with 13 bases between. Germline loops: CDR1 LGHNA, CDR2 YSLEER.